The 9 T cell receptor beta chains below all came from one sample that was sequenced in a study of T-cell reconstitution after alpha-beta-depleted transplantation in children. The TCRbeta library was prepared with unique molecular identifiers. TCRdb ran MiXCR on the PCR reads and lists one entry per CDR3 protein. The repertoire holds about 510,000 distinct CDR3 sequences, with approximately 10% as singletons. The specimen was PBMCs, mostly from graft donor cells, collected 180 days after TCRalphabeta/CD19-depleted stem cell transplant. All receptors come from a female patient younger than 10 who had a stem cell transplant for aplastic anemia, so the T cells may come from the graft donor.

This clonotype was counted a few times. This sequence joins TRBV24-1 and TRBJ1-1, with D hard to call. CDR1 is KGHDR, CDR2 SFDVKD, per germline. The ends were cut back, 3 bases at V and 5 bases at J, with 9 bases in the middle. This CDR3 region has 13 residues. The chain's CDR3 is CATSDGRGTEAFF. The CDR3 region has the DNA TGTGCCACCAGTGATGGGCGGGGAACTGAAGCTTTCTTT.

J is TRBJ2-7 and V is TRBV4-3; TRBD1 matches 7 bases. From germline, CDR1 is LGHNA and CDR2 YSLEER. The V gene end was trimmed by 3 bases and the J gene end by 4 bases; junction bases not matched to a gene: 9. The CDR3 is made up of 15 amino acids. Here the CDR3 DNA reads TGCGCCAGCAGCCAGTCGACAGGGCGGAGGTACGAGCAGTACTTC. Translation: CASSQSTGRRYEQYF.

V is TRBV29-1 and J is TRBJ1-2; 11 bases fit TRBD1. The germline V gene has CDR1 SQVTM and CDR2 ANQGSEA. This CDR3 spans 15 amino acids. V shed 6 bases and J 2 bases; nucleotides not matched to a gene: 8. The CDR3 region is CSVDARDRGNYGYTF. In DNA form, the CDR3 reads TGCAGCGTAGATGCCCGGGACAGGGGGAACTATGGCTACACCTTC.

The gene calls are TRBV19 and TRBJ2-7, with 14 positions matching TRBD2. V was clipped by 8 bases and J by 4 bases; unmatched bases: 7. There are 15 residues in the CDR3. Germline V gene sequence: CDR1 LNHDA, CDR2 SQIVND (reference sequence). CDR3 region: CASASGTSGSYEQYF. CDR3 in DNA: TGTGCCAGTGCCTCGGGGACTAGCGGGAGTTACGAGCAGTACTTC.

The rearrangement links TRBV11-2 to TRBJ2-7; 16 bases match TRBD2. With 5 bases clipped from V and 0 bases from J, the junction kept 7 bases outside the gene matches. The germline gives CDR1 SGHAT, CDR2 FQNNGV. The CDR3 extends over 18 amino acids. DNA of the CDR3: TGTGCCAGCAGCCCGGGACTAGCGGGAGGGGTCAGCTCCTACGAGCAGTACGTC. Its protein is CASSPGLAGGVSSYEQYV.

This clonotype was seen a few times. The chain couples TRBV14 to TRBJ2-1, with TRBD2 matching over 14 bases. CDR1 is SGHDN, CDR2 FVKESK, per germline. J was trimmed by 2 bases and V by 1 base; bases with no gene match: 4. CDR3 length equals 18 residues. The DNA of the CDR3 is TGTGCCAGCAGCCAAGGACTAGCGGGAGGGTACCCCTACAATGAGCAGTTCTTC. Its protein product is CASSQGLAGGYPYNEQFF.

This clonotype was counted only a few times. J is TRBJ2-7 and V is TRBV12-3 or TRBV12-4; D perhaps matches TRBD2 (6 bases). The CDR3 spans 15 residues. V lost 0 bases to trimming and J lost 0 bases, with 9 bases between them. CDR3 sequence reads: CASSLAGRGSYEQYF. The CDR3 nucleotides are TGTGCCAGCAGTTTAGCTGGGCGGGGCTCCTACGAGCAGTACTTC.

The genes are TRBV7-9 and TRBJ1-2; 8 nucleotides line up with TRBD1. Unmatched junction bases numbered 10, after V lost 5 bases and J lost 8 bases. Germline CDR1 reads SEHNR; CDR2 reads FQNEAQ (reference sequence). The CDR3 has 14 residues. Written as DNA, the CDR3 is TGTGCCAGCAGCCCGGACAGGGAAGGGGGCGGCTACACCTTC. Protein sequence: CASSPDREGGGYTF.

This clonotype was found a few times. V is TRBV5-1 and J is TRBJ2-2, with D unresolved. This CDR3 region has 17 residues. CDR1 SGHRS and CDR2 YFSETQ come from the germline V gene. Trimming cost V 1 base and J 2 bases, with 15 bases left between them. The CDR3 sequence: CASSLSVVASNTGELFF. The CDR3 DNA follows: TGCGCCAGCAGCTTGTCTGTTGTGGCATCAAACACCGGGGAGCTGTTTTTT.